A selection of T cell receptor beta chains follows, all from one sample in a study of post-analysis software for immune sequencing data. TCRdb fed the PCR reads into MiXCR, producing one record per CDR3 protein. Among about 770,000 distinct CDR3 sequences listed, around 42% were seen once. The sequenced sample was blood. Receptors were obtained from a girl between 5 and 17 years old with multiple sclerosis. The CDR3 runs from the conserved cysteine through the conserved F or W. The order of the fields is V gene, J gene, D gene, clone size, CDR3 protein, CDR3 DNA. A D gene is named only where the DNA matches it firmly. Part of the rows lack a size; the others show once, few, many or a class for expanded clones.

V gene: TRBV15; J gene: TRBJ1-2; D gene: TRBD1; clone size: few; CDR3 protein: CATSSGSRDRGRVYGYTF; CDR3 DNA: TGTGCCACCAGCAGCGGGTCCCGGGACAGGGGACGGGTCTATGGCTACACCTTC
V gene: TRBV27; J gene: TRBJ2-4; D gene: -; clone size: few; CDR3 protein: CASSFRRGPLAKNIQYF; CDR3 DNA: TGTGCCAGCAGTTTCAGACGGGGGCCCCTAGCCAAAAACATTCAGTACTTC
V gene: TRBV5-4; J gene: TRBJ1-1; D gene: -; clone size: -; CDR3 protein: CASSSAQKRGNTEAFF; CDR3 DNA: TGTGCCAGCAGCTCGGCCCAAAAGCGGGGGAACACTGAAGCTTTCTTT
V gene: TRBV20-1; J gene: TRBJ2-7; D gene: TRBD2; clone size: -; CDR3 protein: CSAIPGLADYEQYF; CDR3 DNA: TGCAGTGCGATACCGGGACTAGCCGACTACGAGCAGTACTTC
V gene: TRBV29-1; J gene: TRBJ1-5; D gene: -; clone size: -; CDR3 protein: CSVVLGSISGGNQPQHF; CDR3 DNA: TGCAGCGTTGTTTTAGGGAGTATTTCAGGCGGCAATCAGCCCCAGCATTTT
V gene: TRBV7-6; J gene: TRBJ2-1; D gene: -; clone size: -; CDR3 protein: CASSSQRSYNEQFF; CDR3 DNA: TGTGCCAGCAGCTCGCAGCGGTCCTACAATGAGCAGTTCTTC
V gene: TRBV19; J gene: TRBJ2-5; D gene: -; clone size: few; CDR3 protein: CASSIGGSQETQYF; CDR3 DNA: TGTGCCAGTAGTATCGGAGGATCTCAAGAGACCCAGTACTTC
V gene: TRBV6-2/TRBV6-3; J gene: TRBJ2-1; D gene: TRBD2; clone size: -; CDR3 protein: CASRPLAGSYNEQFF; CDR3 DNA: TGTGCCAGCAGGCCACTAGCGGGATCCTACAATGAGCAGTTCTTC
V gene: TRBV6-6; J gene: TRBJ2-7; D gene: TRBD2; clone size: few; CDR3 protein: CASSVREGVEQYF; CDR3 DNA: TGTGCCAGCTCGGTGCGGGAGGGCGTAGAGCAGTACTTC
V gene: TRBV10-2; J gene: TRBJ2-1; D gene: -; clone size: -; CDR3 protein: CASSEMGDWGFF; CDR3 DNA: TGCGCCAGCAGTGAGATGGGGGACTGGGGGTTCTTC
V gene: TRBV7-2; J gene: TRBJ2-3; D gene: TRBD1; clone size: few; CDR3 protein: CASSLVAGQGFDTQYF; CDR3 DNA: TGTGCCAGCAGCTTAGTAGCAGGACAGGGGTTTGATACGCAGTATTTT
V gene: TRBV4-3; J gene: TRBJ2-1; D gene: -; clone size: -; CDR3 protein: CASSQDRGPMREQFF; CDR3 DNA: TGCGCCAGCAGCCAAGATCGGGGCCCTATGAGGGAGCAGTTCTTC
V gene: TRBV29-1; J gene: TRBJ1-1; D gene: -; clone size: -; CDR3 protein: CSVGSGPLSMNTEAFF; CDR3 DNA: TGCAGCGTTGGGTCGGGCCCCTTAAGCATGAACACTGAAGCTTTCTTT
V gene: TRBV15; J gene: TRBJ1-5; D gene: -; clone size: -; CDR3 protein: CATSRDPGGYSNQPQHF; CDR3 DNA: TGTGCCACCAGCAGAGATCCGGGGGGTTATAGCAATCAGCCCCAGCATTTT
V gene: TRBV29-1; J gene: TRBJ2-5; D gene: -; clone size: -; CDR3 protein: CSVEGLLLYQETQYF; CDR3 DNA: TGCAGCGTTGAAGGCCTCTTACTGTACCAAGAGACCCAGTACTTC
V gene: TRBV15; J gene: TRBJ1-2; D gene: -; clone size: few; CDR3 protein: CATSRDIGGYTF; CDR3 DNA: TGTGCCACCAGCAGAGATATTGGGGGCTACACCTTC
V gene: TRBV12-3/TRBV12-4; J gene: TRBJ2-1; D gene: -; clone size: -; CDR3 protein: CASSLMILEQFF; CDR3 DNA: TGTGCCAGCAGTTTAATGATCCTAGAGCAGTTCTTC
V gene: TRBV5-5; J gene: TRBJ2-7; D gene: -; clone size: -; CDR3 protein: CASSPPLGPHEQYF; CDR3 DNA: TGTGCCAGCAGCCCCCCCCTAGGGCCACATGAGCAGTACTTC
V gene: TRBV3-1; J gene: TRBJ2-3; D gene: TRBD2; clone size: -; CDR3 protein: CASTYTSGRFKDTQYF; CDR3 DNA: TGTGCCAGCACCTACACTAGCGGGAGATTCAAAGATACGCAGTATTTT
V gene: TRBV5-6; J gene: TRBJ2-7; D gene: -; clone size: -; CDR3 protein: CASSPGGRALYYEQYF; CDR3 DNA: TGTGCCAGCAGCCCAGGGGGGCGGGCCTTATACTACGAGCAGTACTTC
V gene: TRBV6-5; J gene: TRBJ2-3; D gene: -; clone size: -; CDR3 protein: CAARDRGAADTQYF; CDR3 DNA: TGTGCCGCCCGAGACCGAGGTGCCGCAGATACGCAGTATTTT
V gene: TRBV5-4; J gene: TRBJ2-5; D gene: TRBD2; clone size: -; CDR3 protein: CASSRGLDDETQYF; CDR3 DNA: TGTGCCAGCAGCAGGGGACTAGATGATGAGACCCAGTACTTC
V gene: TRBV5-4; J gene: TRBJ2-1; D gene: TRBD2; clone size: -; CDR3 protein: CASKVGTTYNEQFF; CDR3 DNA: TGTGCCAGCAAGGTGGGGACTACCTACAATGAGCAGTTCTTC
V gene: TRBV5-1; J gene: TRBJ1-1; D gene: TRBD1; clone size: -; CDR3 protein: CASSLLQGADTEAFF; CDR3 DNA: TGCGCCAGCAGCTTGCTTCAGGGGGCGGACACTGAAGCTTTCTTT
V gene: TRBV12-3/TRBV12-4; J gene: TRBJ2-7; D gene: TRBD2; clone size: -; CDR3 protein: CARLLALRYEQYF; CDR3 DNA: TGTGCCAGACTACTAGCGCTTAGATACGAGCAGTACTTC
V gene: TRBV10-1; J gene: TRBJ2-7; D gene: -; clone size: few; CDR3 protein: CASSPSWTGEQYF; CDR3 DNA: TGCGCCAGCAGCCCGAGTTGGACTGGCGAGCAGTACTTC
V gene: TRBV5-8; J gene: TRBJ2-5; D gene: TRBD2; clone size: few; CDR3 protein: CASSLVPAGGQETQYF; CDR3 DNA: TGTGCCAGCAGCTTGGTCCCAGCGGGAGGGCAAGAGACCCAGTACTTC
V gene: TRBV20-1; J gene: TRBJ1-4; D gene: -; clone size: -; CDR3 protein: CSARADATNEKLFF; CDR3 DNA: TGCAGTGCTAGAGCGGACGCAACTAATGAAAAACTGTTTTTT
V gene: TRBV11-2; J gene: TRBJ2-2; D gene: -; clone size: -; CDR3 protein: CASSLDAGGPNTGELFF; CDR3 DNA: TGTGCCAGCAGCTTAGATGCCGGAGGCCCTAACACCGGGGAGCTGTTTTTT
V gene: TRBV9; J gene: TRBJ2-6; D gene: -; clone size: -; CDR3 protein: CASSTGADSGANVLTF; CDR3 DNA: TGTGCCAGCAGCACGGGGGCAGACTCTGGGGCCAACGTCCTGACTTTC
V gene: TRBV7-8; J gene: TRBJ2-7; D gene: -; clone size: -; CDR3 protein: CASSSGETYEQYF; CDR3 DNA: TGTGCCAGCAGCTCGGGGGAGACCTACGAGCAGTACTTC
V gene: TRBV4-3; J gene: TRBJ2-1; D gene: -; clone size: -; CDR3 protein: CASSPGWGSPYNEQFF; CDR3 DNA: TGCGCCAGCAGCCCTGGATGGGGGAGTCCCTACAATGAGCAGTTCTTC
V gene: TRBV18; J gene: TRBJ2-7; D gene: -; clone size: -; CDR3 protein: CASSPPGFTSYEQYF; CDR3 DNA: TGTGCCAGCTCACCACCGGGGTTCACGTCCTACGAGCAGTACTTC
V gene: TRBV7-2; J gene: TRBJ1-5; D gene: -; clone size: many; CDR3 protein: CASSLAQGWDQPQHF; CDR3 DNA: TGTGCCAGCAGCTTAGCCCAGGGGTGGGATCAGCCCCAGCATTTT
V gene: TRBV29-1; J gene: TRBJ2-3; D gene: TRBD2; clone size: few; CDR3 protein: CSVDDIVTSGSSTDTQYF; CDR3 DNA: TGCAGCGTTGATGATATTGTTACTAGCGGATCTAGCACAGATACGCAGTATTTT
V gene: TRBV20-1; J gene: TRBJ2-3; D gene: -; clone size: -; CDR3 protein: CSARGSFSTDTQYF; CDR3 DNA: TGCAGTGCTAGAGGGTCTTTTTCCACAGATACGCAGTATTTT
V gene: TRBV20-1; J gene: TRBJ2-1; D gene: TRBD1; clone size: -; CDR3 protein: CSARALDRGNEQFF; CDR3 DNA: TGCAGTGCTAGAGCGCTTGACAGGGGCAATGAGCAGTTCTTC
V gene: TRBV5-4; J gene: TRBJ2-7; D gene: TRBD2; clone size: -; CDR3 protein: CASSLASGNFYEQYF; CDR3 DNA: TGTGCCAGCAGCTTGGCTAGCGGCAACTTCTACGAGCAGTACTTC
V gene: TRBV20-1; J gene: TRBJ2-1; D gene: -; clone size: -; CDR3 protein: CSAPPGGAGSYNEQFF; CDR3 DNA: TGCAGTGCCCCTCCAGGGGGGGCAGGGAGTTACAATGAGCAGTTCTTC
V gene: TRBV6-2/TRBV6-3; J gene: TRBJ2-3; D gene: TRBD2; clone size: few; CDR3 protein: CASSYLSGTGTDTQYF; CDR3 DNA: TGTGCCAGCAGTTATCTGAGCGGGACCGGCACAGATACGCAGTATTTT
V gene: TRBV14; J gene: TRBJ1-2; D gene: -; clone size: -; CDR3 protein: CASSHTSTGSRLDYGYTF; CDR3 DNA: TGTGCCAGCAGCCATACGTCAACAGGTTCCCGGCTTGACTATGGCTACACCTTC
V gene: TRBV7-2; J gene: TRBJ2-1; D gene: -; clone size: -; CDR3 protein: CASSLSGQLTYNEQFF; CDR3 DNA: TGTGCCAGCAGCTTATCGGGCCAGTTAACTTACAATGAGCAGTTCTTC
V gene: TRBV2; J gene: TRBJ2-1; D gene: -; clone size: once; CDR3 protein: CASSEGTKRGEQFF; CDR3 DNA: TGTGCCAGCAGTGAAGGCACCAAAAGGGGTGAGCAGTTCTTC
V gene: TRBV29-1; J gene: TRBJ2-7; D gene: -; clone size: -; CDR3 protein: CSVEDFGSGNEQYF; CDR3 DNA: TGCAGCGTTGAAGATTTCGGGAGTGGCAACGAGCAGTACTTC
V gene: TRBV7-6; J gene: TRBJ2-3; D gene: TRBD2; clone size: -; CDR3 protein: CASSPHRTSGSTDTQYF; CDR3 DNA: TGTGCCAGCAGCCCACACAGGACTAGCGGTAGCACAGATACGCAGTATTTT
V gene: TRBV30; J gene: TRBJ2-1; D gene: -; clone size: -; CDR3 protein: CAWRAGRSYNEQFF; CDR3 DNA: TGTGCCTGGAGGGCCGGCCGCTCCTACAATGAGCAGTTCTTC
V gene: TRBV28; J gene: TRBJ2-5; D gene: TRBD1; clone size: -; CDR3 protein: CASSFSSTGSLGSQETQYF; CDR3 DNA: TGTGCCAGCAGTTTTAGTTCGACAGGGAGCCTGGGTTCACAAGAGACCCAGTACTTC
V gene: TRBV5-1; J gene: TRBJ2-3; D gene: TRBD2; clone size: few; CDR3 protein: CASRSSGLSTDTQYF; CDR3 DNA: TGCGCCAGCAGAAGTAGCGGGCTTTCCACAGATACGCAGTATTTT
V gene: TRBV29-1; J gene: TRBJ2-4; D gene: -; clone size: -; CDR3 protein: CSVEAQGRYF; CDR3 DNA: TGCAGCGTTGAGGCCCAGGGGAGGTACTTC
V gene: TRBV6-5; J gene: TRBJ1-1; D gene: -; clone size: -; CDR3 protein: CASSYGILGFEAFF; CDR3 DNA: TGTGCCAGCAGTTACGGAATATTGGGGTTCGAAGCTTTCTTT
V gene: TRBV3-1; J gene: TRBJ2-1; D gene: -; clone size: few; CDR3 protein: CASSAAPGAYNEQFF; CDR3 DNA: TGTGCCAGCAGCGCAGCTCCGGGGGCCTACAATGAGCAGTTCTTC